Following are 14 T cell receptor beta chains from one sample sequenced in a study of T cell repertoires in cytomegalovirus infection. One entry per CDR3 protein results from TCRdb running MiXCR on the reads. The sample carries approximately 120,000 distinct CDR3 sequences, over 25% recorded once. What these receptors recognize is not known. The sample was CD8+ T cells from cultured PBMCs, taken from culture after CMV antigen stimulation. The receptor set was obtained from a human donor in good health (CMV status not recorded). Some clones in this sample may be carry-over from other donors' samples.

In this sample, this clonotype turned up many times. The chain recombines TRBV5-4 with TRBJ2-4; TRBD1 might be the D (5 bases). Between the trimmed V and J ends, which lost 0 bases and 4 bases, there was a span of 11 bases. Germline V gene sequence: CDR1 SGHNT, CDR2 YYREEE (reference sequence). The CDR3 spans 15 residues. The DNA of the CDR3 is TGTGCCAGCAGCTTGGGGGCAGGGCCGAAAAACATTCAGTACTTC. Translated, it gives CASSLGAGPKNIQYF.

This chain uses TRBV20-1 with TRBJ2-1; D tentatively reads TRBD1 or TRBD2 (5 bases each). Germline CDR1 is DFQATT and CDR2 is SNEGSKA (reference sequence). Trimming shortened V by 4 bases and J by 0 bases, and 10 bases separated the two germline ends. The CDR3 runs to 14 residues. CDR3 coding DNA: TGCAGTGCTATCCCAGGGAGCTCCTACAATGAGCAGTTCTTC. Its translation: CSAIPGSSYNEQFF.

This clonotype was counted a few times. The gene calls are TRBV7-3 and TRBJ2-3; TRBD2 agrees at 10 bases. CDR1 is SGHTA, CDR2 FQGTGA, per germline. The CDR3 extends over 17 amino acids. With V trimmed by 8 bases and J by 0 bases, 11 bases remained unmatched. The CDR3 bases are TGTGCCAGCGGGCCCAGCGGGGGGGCAGGGAGCACAGATACGCAGTATTTT. Protein: CASGPSGGAGSTDTQYF.

The chain carries TRBV27 and TRBJ2-1; 10 bases fit TRBD2. The CDR3 totals 15 residues. Germline values: CDR1 MNHEY, CDR2 SMNVEV (reference sequence). The junction had 10 bases not matched to a gene; V was cut back by 8 bases and J by 6 bases. CDR3 nucleotides: TGTGCCAGCGGTCAAGCGGGGGGGATCGGCAATGAGCAGTTCTTC. Translating gives CASGQAGGIGNEQFF.

This clonotype was picked up many times. The V and J genes are TRBV7-2 and TRBJ2-3; 8 nucleotides agree with TRBD2. The CDR3 extends over 15 amino acids. Germline V gene data show CDR1 as SGHTA and CDR2 as FQGNSA. J lost 5 bases, V lost 2 bases, and 6 bases had no gene match. CDR3 DNA: TGTGCCAGCAGCTTAACGGGGGGGCCCGGAGATACGCAGTATTTT. Protein product: CASSLTGGPGDTQYF. The whole variable domain, remainder taken from reference TRBV7-2 and TRBJ2-3, is GAGVSQSPSNKVTEKGKDVELRCDPISGHTALYWYRQSLGQGLEFLIYFQGNSAPDKSGLPSDRFSAERTGGSVSTLTIQRTQQEDSAVYLCASSLTGGPGDTQYFGPGTRLTVL.

The rearrangement uses TRBV27 and TRBJ2-3; the D gene is possibly TRBD2 (5 bases). CDR1 is MNHEY and CDR2 is SMNVEV in the germline V gene (reference sequence). V was shortened by 3 bases and J by 1 base, with 8 bases between the two germline ends. CDR3 length equals 14 residues. The CDR3 sequence: CASSFALGTDTQYF. CDR3 bases: TGTGCCAGCAGTTTCGCACTAGGCACAGATACGCAGTATTTT.

The V gene is TRBV7-2, the J gene TRBJ1-1; 7 bases match TRBD1. Germline CDR1 is SGHTA and CDR2 is FQGNSA. The CDR3 spans 15 residues. The J segment lost 2 bases and the V segment lost 2 bases, leaving 5 bases of the junction unmatched. CDR3 amino acids: CASSLITGVNTEAFF. The CDR3, as DNA: TGTGCCAGCAGCTTAATCACAGGGGTTAACACTGAAGCTTTCTTT.

V is TRBV5-1 and J is TRBJ1-2; TRBD1 aligns across 11 bases. The CDR3 runs 16 residues. Germline lookup yields CDR1 SGHRS and CDR2 YFSETQ. The trim removed 0 bases at V and 9 bases at J, leaving 10 bases unmatched. The CDR3 loop is CASSLGPGTGGESYTF. The CDR3 nucleotides are TGCGCCAGCAGCTTGGGGCCCGGGACAGGGGGAGAGAGCTACACCTTC.

This clonotype came up a few times. The CDR3 spells CASTSTGSVTEAFF. The DNA for the CDR3 is TGTGCCAGCACCTCGACAGGGTCGGTCACTGAAGCTTTCTTT. The chain carries TRBV12-3 or TRBV12-4 and TRBJ1-1; 7 nucleotides align to TRBD1. This CDR3 comprises 14 residues. J was trimmed by 4 bases and V by 7 bases; bases with no gene match: 9.

This clonotype was observed at least ten times. The chain couples TRBV5-6 to TRBJ1-5; D ambiguous. This CDR3 region has 16 residues. Trimming removed 0 bases from V and 0 bases from J, with 10 bases in between. Germline assignment: CDR1 SGHDT and CDR2 YYEEEE. CDR3: CASSLGAAPSNQPQHF. Written as DNA, the CDR3 is TGTGCCAGCAGCTTGGGGGCAGCTCCTAGCAATCAGCCCCAGCATTTT.

In its sample, this clonotype was seen a few times. The rearrangement uses TRBV19 and TRBJ2-5, with TRBD1 matching 7 bases. V was clipped by 7 bases and J by 6 bases; unmatched bases: 11. CDR1 and CDR2 (germline): LNHDA, SQIVND (reference sequence). The CDR3 contains 14 residues. The CDR3 loop is CASTAFRGSKTQYF. Here the CDR3 DNA reads TGTGCCAGTACTGCTTTCAGGGGGTCGAAGACCCAGTACTTC. The full variable domain, rest sourced from reference TRBV19 and TRBJ2-5, is DGGITQSPKYLFRKEGQNVTLSCEQNLNHDAMYWYRQDPGQGLRLIYYSQIVNDFQKGDIAEGYSVSREKKESFPLTVTSAQKNPTAFYLCASTAFRGSKTQYFGPGTRLLVL.

The chain combines TRBV10-2 with TRBJ2-7, with D hard to call. Per germline, CDR1 WSHSY and CDR2 SAAADI. The CDR3 loop spans 13 amino acids. V lost 4 bases, J lost 2 bases, and 9 bases lay in between. The CDR3 sequence is CASSGYGAYEQYF. Here the CDR3 DNA reads TGCGCCAGCAGTGGATATGGTGCCTACGAGCAGTACTTC.

This clonotype has only one observation. The rearrangement uses TRBV19 and TRBJ2-7; 7 bases map to TRBD1. CDR3 length: 14 amino acids. J lost 0 bases, V lost 7 bases, and 6 bases had no gene match. Germline loops: CDR1 LNHDA, CDR2 SQIVND (reference sequence). The CDR3 spells CASTVAGGSYEQYF. The CDR3 region has the DNA TGTGCCAGTACTGTGGCAGGGGGCTCCTACGAGCAGTACTTC.

This clonotype showed up many times. This chain connects TRBV7-6 to TRBJ1-4; D uncertain. Trimming took off 3 bases at V and 2 bases at J, with 10 bases between the two ends. The CDR3 has 15 amino acids. Germline V CDR1 and CDR2: SGHVS, FNYEAQ. CDR3 DNA: TGTGCCAGCAGCTTGGAGGGTGTTACTAATGAAAAACTGTTTTTT. As protein: CASSLEGVTNEKLFF.